The 19 T cell receptor beta chains below all came from one sample that was sequenced in a study of blood T cell repertoires in COVID-19. Using immunoSEQ multiplex PCR, the repertoire was profiled, and TCRdb retains in-frame clones only, with some absent. The table lists about 220,000 clones, around 80% of them singletons. The sequenced sample was peripheral blood. These receptors originate from a human donor in a cohort sampled during active COVID-19.

V and J are TRBV5-1 and TRBJ1-3; 8 bases agree with TRBD1. CDR3 length equals 15 residues. In germline, CDR1 is SGHRS, CDR2 YFSETQ. V gave up 4 bases and J gave up 0 bases; unmatched junction bases: 3. CDR3 coding DNA: TGCGCCAGCAGCGCCGGACAGGGCTCTGGAAACACCATATATTTT. Translation: CASSAGQGSGNTIYF.

This clone came up once. This chain uses TRBV7-2 with TRBJ2-4; 7 nucleotides align to TRBD2. Germline values: CDR1 SGHTA, CDR2 FQGNSA. V gave up 7 bases and J gave up 5 bases; unmatched junction bases: 11. The CDR3 runs to 15 residues. The CDR3 loop reads CASTVDRGSQNIQYF. CDR3 DNA: TGTGCCAGCACCGTCGATCGCGGGAGCCAAAACATTCAGTACTTC.

This chain links TRBV5-1 with TRBJ1-2, with D perhaps matching TRBD1 (6 bases). CDR3 size: 13 residues. Per the germline V gene, CDR1 is SGHRS and CDR2 is YFSETQ. Trimming pared 4 bases from V and 6 bases from J, leaving 13 bases between. CDR3 in amino acids: CASSPSGDHGYTF. The CDR3 nucleotides are TGCGCCAGCAGCCCCTCAGGGGACCATGGCTACACCTTC.

J is TRBJ2-1 and V is TRBV28, with D possibly TRBD1 on 5 matching bases. CDR1 MDHEN and CDR2 SYDVKM come from the germline V gene. There are 15 residues in the CDR3. The V and J ends lost 2 bases and 4 bases respectively, with 12 bases between them. In DNA, the CDR3 is TGTGCCAGCAGTTTAGGGGCCCTTGGGTACAATGAGCAGTTCTTC. This gives the protein CASSLGALGYNEQFF.

This clone was seen only once. V and J are TRBV6-5 and TRBJ1-2, with D maybe TRBD1 (5 bases). Looked up from germline, CDR1 is MNHEY and CDR2 is SVGAGI. V lost 5 bases and J lost 6, with 19 bases in between. The CDR3 has 15 residues. DNA of the CDR3: TGTGCCAGCAGTACCCAGGGTCCTGGCTCGGATGGCTACACCTTC. This encodes CASSTQGPGSDGYTF.

This chain links TRBV5-1 with TRBJ1-3; 9 positions agree with TRBD1. V was clipped by 0 bases and J by 3 bases; unmatched bases: 13. The CDR3 is 19 residues long. Germline CDR1 SGHRS, CDR2 YFSETQ. The CDR3 loop is CASSLVGRSDRGSGNTIYF. The CDR3 nucleotides read TGCGCCAGCAGCTTGGTTGGAAGGTCGGACAGGGGTAGTGGAAACACCATATATTTT. Drawing the rest from reference TRBV5-1 and TRBJ1-3, the complete variable domain is KAGVTQTPRYLIKTRGQQVTLSCSPISGHRSVSWYQQTPGQGLQFLFEYFSETQRNKGNFPGRFSGRQFSNSRSEMNVSTLELGDSALYLCASSLVGRSDRGSGNTIYFGEGSWLTVV.

The gene calls are TRBV5-1 and TRBJ2-7; 9 bases are a match to TRBD1. With 0 bases clipped from V and 5 bases from J, the junction kept 6 bases outside the gene matches. The germline V gene encodes CDR1 SGHRS and CDR2 YFSETQ. The CDR3 sequence is 15 residues long. CDR3 in DNA: TGCGCCAGCAGCTTGGGGGGGACAGGGATGGACGAGCAGTACTTC. Its protein product is CASSLGGTGMDEQYF.

The V gene is TRBV19, the J gene TRBJ1-2; D uncertain. The CDR3 has 15 residues. Germline CDR1 LNHDA, CDR2 SQIVND (reference sequence). Trimming removed 5 bases at V and 0 bases at J, with 13 bases between. The CDR3 region is CASSPRDVTNYGYTF. As DNA, the CDR3 is TGTGCCAGTAGTCCCCGGGATGTAACTAACTATGGCTACACCTTC. The variable domain in full, with the rest retrieved from reference TRBV19 and TRBJ1-2, is DGGITQSPKYLFRKEGQNVTLSCEQNLNHDAMYWYRQDPGQGLRLIYYSQIVNDFQKGDIAEGYSVSREKKESFPLTVTSAQKNPTAFYLCASSPRDVTNYGYTFGSGTRLTVV.

V gene TRBV6-5 combines with J gene TRBJ1-5, with 7 bases matching TRBD1. Germline lookup yields CDR1 MNHEY and CDR2 SVGAGI. The CDR3 is 14 amino acids. V trimming: 6 bases; J trimming: 3 bases; junction bases outside the gene matches: 5. CDR3 nucleotides: TGTGCCAGCAGGGCGGGACAGTCCAATCAGCCCCAGCATTTT. Protein sequence: CASRAGQSNQPQHF.

This rearrangement joins TRBV13 to TRBJ1-2; no firm D call. This CDR3 is built from 13 residues. The germline V gene has CDR1 PRHDT and CDR2 FYEKMQ (reference sequence). The V gene lost 5 bases and the J gene lost 7 bases, with 14 bases spanning the gap. CDR3 amino acids: CASSASPSGGYTF. In DNA, the CDR3 is TGTGCCAGCAGCGCCTCCCCCTCGGGTGGCTACACCTTC. Full variable domain (rest looked up from reference TRBV13 and TRBJ1-2): AAGVIQSPRHLIKEKRETATLKCYPIPRHDTVYWYQQGPGQDPQFLISFYEKMQSDKGSIPDRFSAQQFSDYHSELNMSSLELGDSALYFCASSASPSGGYTFGSGTRLTVV.

A remark on this clone: A junction boundary mismatches the germline segment, possibly from a read error. The CDR3 sequence is CASSPRGGDTQYF. In DNA form, the CDR3 reads TGTGCTAGCAGCCCCCGGGGGGGGGATACGCAGTATTTT. The chain employs TRBV7-7 and TRBJ2-3; 8 bases are a match to TRBD2. The germline gives CDR1 SSHAT, CDR2 FNYEAQ (reference sequence). The CDR3 is made up of 13 amino acids.

The J gene is TRBJ1-2, the V gene TRBV7-8; D may be TRBD1 (5 bases). The germline V and J ends were trimmed by 5 bases and 4 bases, with 20 bases remaining between them. This CDR3 comprises 16 residues. The V gene's germline CDR1 is SGHVS and CDR2 FQNEAQ. CDR3 residues: CASSPAGGSRFYGYTF. In DNA, the CDR3 is TGTGCCAGCAGCCCAGCGGGGGGGAGTAGGTTCTATGGCTACACCTTC.

The rearrangement links TRBV6-5 to TRBJ1-6; D not certain. CDR1 and CDR2 from the germline V gene are MNHEY and SVGAGI. This CDR3 contains 14 residues. V was shortened by 0 bases and J by 4 bases, with 4 bases between the two germline ends. The chain's CDR3 is CASSYSGYNSPLHF. CDR3 DNA: TGTGCCAGCAGTTACTCCGGTTATAATTCACCCCTCCACTTT.

This chain uses TRBV6-1 with TRBJ1-5; the D is unclear. This CDR3 has 12 amino acids. CDR1 and CDR2 from the germline V gene are MNHNS and SASEGT. The ends were cut back, 7 bases at V and 1 base at J, with 5 bases in the middle. CDR3 nucleotides: TGTGCCAGCACCCAGAGCAATCAGCCCCAGCATTTT. Encoded protein: CASTQSNQPQHF.

There are a few counts of this clone. The chain employs TRBV3-1 (or the pseudogene TRBV3-2) and TRBJ2-2; 8 nucleotides agree with TRBD1. V shed 0 bases, J shed 5 bases, and the junction held 8 bases outside the gene matches. The CDR3 consists of 17 residues. From germline, CDR1 is LGHDT and CDR2 YNNKEL (reference sequence). The CDR3 spells CASSQDTGGIGTGELFF. CDR3 in DNA: TGTGCCAGCAGCCAAGATACAGGGGGAATTGGAACCGGGGAGCTGTTTTTT.

The chain is built from TRBV5-1 and TRBJ1-1, with a tentative D call TRBD1 (6 bases). Germline CDR1 reads SGHRS; CDR2 reads YFSETQ. This CDR3 has 14 amino acids. V was clipped by 1 base and J by 4 bases, with 11 bases between them. The CDR3 here is CASSLQGLATEAFF. The CDR3 DNA reads as TGCGCCAGCAGCTTGCAGGGGTTGGCCACTGAAGCTTTCTTT. Together with reference TRBV5-1 and TRBJ1-1, the CDR3 gives the full variable domain: KAGVTQTPRYLIKTRGQQVTLSCSPISGHRSVSWYQQTPGQGLQFLFEYFSETQRNKGNFPGRFSGRQFSNSRSEMNVSTLELGDSALYLCASSLQGLATEAFFGQGTRLTVV.

The chain employs TRBV24-1 and TRBJ2-1, with 11 bases matching TRBD2. The germline gives CDR1 KGHDR, CDR2 SFDVKD. V lost 3 bases and J lost 9; bases outside the gene matches: 9. The CDR3 has 16 amino acids. Here the CDR3 DNA reads TGTGCCACCAGTGATCATAGCGGGAGGGCCGGGGGTGAGCAGTTCTTC. Translated, it gives CATSDHSGRAGGEQFF.

The rearrangement uses TRBV24-1 and TRBJ2-1; D might be TRBD2 (7 bases). The CDR3 consists of 14 residues. Trimming pared 5 bases from V and 7 bases from J, leaving 14 bases between. The germline V gene encodes CDR1 KGHDR and CDR2 SFDVKD. Here the CDR3 reads CATSGWGGRNEQFF. In nucleotides, the CDR3 is TGTGCCACCAGTGGGTGGGGGGGCAGGAATGAGCAGTTCTTC.

This clone was picked up a small number of times. The rearrangement uses TRBV5-5 and TRBJ1-2; D perhaps matches TRBD1 (5 bases). The CDR3 spans 13 residues. CDR1 and CDR2 from the germline V gene are SGHKS and YYEKEE (reference sequence). V gave up 3 bases and J gave up 6 bases, with 12 bases separating them. The CDR3 DNA sequence: TGTGCCAGCAGCTATCGGGGGGGAGATGGCTACACCTTC. Encoded protein: CASSYRGGDGYTF.